Included here is one T cell receptor beta chain sequence, with context. Its antigen is unknown. Profiled with immunoSEQ multiplex PCR; TCRdb holds only in-frame clones, not every one. The repertoire holds 140,000 to 150,000 clones, roughly 92% seen once, with approximately 4% in the top ten. This sample was included in a study of T cell responses to AZD1222 COVID-19 vaccine. Study-level findings and limits: Donor demographics were predominantly white British with a female majority; clonal diversity may be underestimated.

V shed 3 bases, J shed 5 bases, and the junction held 4 bases outside the gene matches. This CDR3 spans 13 amino acids. Germline assignment: CDR1 SGHKS and CDR2 YYEKEE (reference sequence). Sequences were derived from peripheral blood, sampled 28 days after the second AZD1222 dose. This TCR was recovered from an adult who received the AZD1222 COVID-19 vaccine. V gene TRBV5-5 combines with J gene TRBJ2-5; 7 positions match TRBD2. In DNA form, the CDR3 reads TGTGCCAGCAGCTACGGGGGGAGGGAGACCCAGTACTTC. Residues: CASSYGGRETQYF. Full variable domain (missing parts from reference TRBV5-5 and TRBJ2-5): DAGVTQSPTHLIKTRGQQVTLRCSPISGHKSVSWYQQVLGQGPQFIFQYYEKEERGRGNFPDRFSARQFPNYSSELNVNALLLGDSALYLCASSYGGRETQYFGPGTRLLVL.